This is a list of T cell receptor beta chains from one sample in a study of T cell repertoires in cytomegalovirus infection. No cognate antigen is known for these TCRs. TCRdb passed the reads through MiXCR, listing each CDR3 protein once. This sample has some 220,000 distinct CDR3 sequences, with around two fifths found just once. Source: CD8+ T cells from cultured PBMCs, taken from culture after CMV antigen stimulation. These receptors were taken from a human donor in good health (CMV status not recorded). Some clones in this sample may be carry-over from other donors' samples. CDR3s include the opening cysteine and the closing phenylalanine or tryptophan. D genes are given only for firm matches. Only part of the rows carry a size: once, few, many, or a class if the clone is expanded.

clone_size j_call v_call d_call cdr3_aa cdr3_nt
few TRBJ2-6 TRBV9 NA CASRDSPGANVLTF TGTGCCAGCAGGGACAGTCCTGGGGCCAACGTCCTGACTTTC
NA TRBJ2-7 TRBV19 TRBD1 CASSTTGGYEQYF TGTGCCAGTAGTACGACAGGGGGCTACGAGCAGTACTTC
NA TRBJ2-4 TRBV29-1 TRBD2 CSVLGLATAAKNIQYF TGCAGCGTTCTTGGACTAGCTACTGCAGCCAAAAACATTCAGTACTTC
few TRBJ2-1 TRBV19 NA CASGGGQLGYNEQFF TGTGCCAGTGGGGGTGGCCAGCTCGGATACAATGAGCAGTTCTTC
NA TRBJ2-3 TRBV4-1 NA CASSQDYFHTDTQYF TGTGCCAGCAGCCAAGATTACTTCCACACAGATACGCAGTATTTT
NA TRBJ1-1 TRBV4-1 NA CASSQETGGMNTEAFF TGCGCCAGCAGCCAAGAAACAGGTGGGATGAACACTGAAGCTTTCTTT
NA TRBJ2-1 TRBV6-6 NA CASSYPDNWNNEQFF TGTGCCAGCAGTTACCCGGACAACTGGAACAATGAGCAGTTCTTC
NA TRBJ1-2 TRBV29-1 TRBD1 CSVRGQGAPDHGYTF TGCAGCGTAAGAGGACAGGGGGCCCCCGACCATGGCTACACCTTC
NA TRBJ2-1 TRBV5-6 TRBD2 CASMTSGFYNEQFF TGTGCCAGTATGACTAGCGGGTTCTACAATGAGCAGTTCTTC
NA TRBJ1-4 TRBV7-9 NA CASSLLWSNGEKLFF TGTGCCAGCAGCTTATTGTGGTCGAACGGTGAAAAACTGTTTTTT
NA TRBJ2-7 TRBV7-6 NA CASSLSDGAYEQYF TGTGCCAGCAGCTTAAGCGACGGAGCTTACGAGCAGTACTTC
NA TRBJ2-2 TRBV19 NA CASSMGLGTGELFF TGTGCCAGTAGTATGGGTCTAGGAACCGGGGAGCTGTTTTTT
few TRBJ2-6 TRBV6-1 NA CASSEALRTYSGANVLTF TGTGCCAGCAGTGAAGCGCTTCGGACTTACTCTGGGGCCAACGTCCTGACTTTC
NA TRBJ1-2 TRBV6-8 NA CASSYYTAGAANYGYTF TGTGCCAGCAGTTACTATACCGCGGGGGCAGCTAACTATGGCTACACCTTC
few TRBJ2-1 TRBV7-8 TRBD1 CASSPDRGWEQFF TGTGCCAGCAGCCCTGACAGGGGATGGGAGCAGTTCTTC
NA TRBJ2-1 TRBV29-1 TRBD2 CSVTGLAVYNEQFF TGCAGCGTCACTGGACTAGCGGTATACAATGAGCAGTTCTTC
NA TRBJ1-1 TRBV5-1 NA CASSLGLAEGLNTEAFF TGCGCCAGCAGCTTGGGGCTCGCGGAGGGATTGAACACTGAAGCTTTCTTT
few TRBJ2-7 TRBV7-6 NA CASSLAGGSTYEQYF TGTGCCAGCAGCTTAGCAGGGGGGTCGACCTACGAGCAGTACTTC
NA TRBJ2-5 TRBV10-3 TRBD1 CAISESAGQDQETQYF TGTGCCATCAGTGAGTCCGCGGGACAGGACCAAGAGACCCAGTACTTC
NA TRBJ2-1 TRBV7-7 TRBD2 CASSLAGKNEQFF TGTGCTAGCAGCCTAGCGGGGAAAAATGAGCAGTTCTTC
NA TRBJ1-1 TRBV6-1 NA CASSELIPTEAFF TGTGCCAGCAGTGAACTAATCCCTACTGAAGCTTTCTTT
NA TRBJ2-5 TRBV4-2 TRBD2 CASGTSGGPQETQYF TGTGCCAGCGGGACTAGCGGGGGACCTCAAGAGACCCAGTACTTC
NA TRBJ2-1 TRBV27 NA CASRSEWVPLDEQFF TGTGCCAGCAGATCTGAGTGGGTTCCCCTCGATGAGCAGTTCTTC
NA TRBJ1-1 TRBV6-2/TRBV6-3 TRBD1 CASSLWTGTRTEAFF TGTGCCAGCAGTCTGTGGACAGGAACGAGGACTGAAGCTTTCTTT
many TRBJ2-5 TRBV7-9 NA CASSPRRVGGQETQYF TGTGCCAGCAGCCCCCGAAGGGTGGGGGGACAAGAGACCCAGTACTTC
many TRBJ1-4 TRBV7-2 NA CASSLVRGRNEKLFF TGTGCCAGCAGCTTAGTCCGGGGGCGAAATGAAAAACTGTTTTTT
many TRBJ1-4 TRBV7-8 TRBD1 CASSPRDSGTNEKLFF TGTGCCAGCAGCCCGAGGGACAGCGGAACTAATGAAAAACTGTTTTTT
many TRBJ1-1 TRBV7-3 NA CASSLEGGLPNTEAFF TGTGCCAGCAGCTTAGAAGGTGGACTGCCTAACACTGAAGCTTTCTTT
NA TRBJ2-5 TRBV5-6 TRBD2 CASSSDLAGGPQETQYF TGTGCCAGCAGCTCCGACCTAGCGGGGGGGCCTCAAGAGACCCAGTACTTC
many TRBJ2-1 TRBV14 NA CASSQEWKRGEQFF TGTGCCAGCAGCCAAGAATGGAAGAGAGGTGAGCAGTTCTTC
few TRBJ2-1 TRBV4-1 TRBD2 CASSQDGSGRADEQFF TGTGCCAGCAGCCAAGATGGGAGCGGGAGGGCGGATGAGCAGTTCTTC
many TRBJ2-7 TRBV7-6 TRBD2 CASSLAAGGPPHSYEQYF TGTGCCAGCAGCTTAGCGGCGGGAGGGCCCCCCCACTCCTACGAGCAGTACTTC
NA TRBJ2-5 TRBV4-1 NA CASSQQDQETQYF TGCGCCAGCAGCCAACAGGACCAAGAGACCCAGTACTTC
NA TRBJ2-1 TRBV7-2 TRBD2 CASSFLAGGPNEQFF TGTGCCAGCAGCTTTCTAGCGGGAGGGCCTAATGAGCAGTTCTTC
NA TRBJ2-1 TRBV24-1 TRBD2 CATSDFSGGSQFF TGTGCCACCAGTGATTTCAGCGGGGGCTCTCAGTTCTTC
NA TRBJ2-2 TRBV24-1 NA CATSDPGHNTGELFF TGTGCCACCAGTGATCCCGGACACAACACCGGGGAGCTGTTTTTT
many TRBJ2-5 TRBV7-2 TRBD2 CASSLGLREWETQYF TGTGCCAGCAGCTTAGGGCTGCGGGAGTGGGAGACCCAGTACTTC
NA TRBJ1-2 TRBV7-6 NA CASSLARQVLGNYGYTF TGTGCCAGCAGCTTAGCCAGACAGGTTTTGGGTAACTATGGCTACACCTTC
once TRBJ2-3 TRBV27 TRBD1 CASSFSGQGTDTQYF TGTGCCAGCAGTTTTTCCGGACAGGGGACAGATACGCAGTATTTT
few TRBJ1-1 TRBV5-4 NA CASRGRETLNTEAFF TGTGCCAGCAGGGGCAGGGAGACTCTTAACACTGAAGCTTTCTTT
many TRBJ1-1 TRBV7-9 TRBD1 CASSLGDRVNTEAFF TGTGCCAGCAGCTTGGGTGACAGGGTGAACACTGAAGCTTTCTTT
NA TRBJ2-5 TRBV20-1 TRBD2 CSAQRLAGAQETQYF TGCAGTGCCCAAAGACTAGCGGGGGCCCAAGAGACCCAGTACTTC
few TRBJ2-1 TRBV7-2 NA CASSSLRTRGNEQFF TGTGCCAGCAGCTCCTTACGAACACGGGGCAATGAGCAGTTCTTC
NA TRBJ2-1 TRBV7-2 NA CASSPQDYRDNEQFF TGTGCCAGCAGCCCGCAGGACTATCGAGACAATGAGCAGTTCTTC